Sequencing of this T cell receptor (beta chain) was carried out in a study of long-term antiretroviral therapy in people with HIV. A v3.0 immunoSEQ assay was performed at survey level. Sequencing used immunoSEQ multiplex PCR; TCRdb keeps in-frame clones, though not all of them. This table has around 23,000 clones, about four fifths appearing once. The CDR3 totals 17 residues. V was trimmed by 1 base and J by 3 bases, leaving 16 bases between them. Germline CDR1 MDHEN, CDR2 SYDVKM. The receptor was derived from a man aged 40-49 years with HIV. The source material was unsorted PBMCs, sampled 0.5 years before starting antiretroviral therapy. The chain is built from TRBV28 and TRBJ2-1; D gene uncertain. The CDR3 DNA sequence: TGTGCCAGCAGTTTATATTCCTACGGGTCAGACTACAATGAGCAGTTCTTC. As protein: CASSLYSYGSDYNEQFF.